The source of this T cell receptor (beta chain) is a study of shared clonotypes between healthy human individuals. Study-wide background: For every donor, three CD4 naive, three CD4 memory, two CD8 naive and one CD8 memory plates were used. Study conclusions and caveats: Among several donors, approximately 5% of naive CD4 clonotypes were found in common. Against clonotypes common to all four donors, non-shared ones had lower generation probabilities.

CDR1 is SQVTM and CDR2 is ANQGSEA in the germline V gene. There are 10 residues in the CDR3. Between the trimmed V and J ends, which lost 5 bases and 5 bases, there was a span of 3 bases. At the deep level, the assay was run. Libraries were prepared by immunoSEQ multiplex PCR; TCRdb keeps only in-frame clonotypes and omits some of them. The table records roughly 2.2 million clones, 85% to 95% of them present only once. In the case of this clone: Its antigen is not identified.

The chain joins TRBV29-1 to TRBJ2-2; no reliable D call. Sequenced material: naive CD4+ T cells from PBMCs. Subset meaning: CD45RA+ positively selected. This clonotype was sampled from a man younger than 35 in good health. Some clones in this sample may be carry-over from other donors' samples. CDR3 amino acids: CSVKTGELFF. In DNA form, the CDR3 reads TGCAGCGTTAAAACCGGGGAGCTGTTTTTT.